This T cell receptor beta chain was sequenced for a study of PD-L1 blockade in urothelial cancer. Using immunoSEQ multiplex PCR, the repertoire was profiled, and TCRdb retains in-frame clones only, with some absent. The data show 30,000 to 40,000 clones, with 84% seen just once and 30% held by the top ten. Germline values: CDR1 SGHRS, CDR2 YFSETQ. The CDR3 runs to 12 residues. V was shortened by 4 bases and J by 4 bases, with 8 bases between the two germline ends. The sequence was collected from a man aged 55 to 70 with urothelial cancer. The J gene is TRBJ1-1, the V gene TRBV5-1, with D tentatively TRBD1 (5 bases). The sample here was PBMCs, taken around atezolizumab (anti-PD-L1) treatment. CDR3 in DNA: TGCGCCAGCAGCGTTCAGGGCACTGAAGCTTTCTTT. It encodes CASSVQGTEAFF.